The 24 T cell receptor beta chains below all came from one sample that was sequenced in a study of human T cells and chemical hapten exposure. TCRdb re-analysed the RACE reads in MiXCR, keeping a single row per CDR3 protein. The sample yields some 42,000 distinct CDR3 sequences, more than 8.5% seen once. The time point is: patch test 2, 6 weeks after DPC sensitization. Regarding treatment: therapeutic diphenylcyclopropenone sensitization with weekly scalp DPC. Here the sequenced sample was whole blood, taken in connection with sensitization to the hapten diphenylcyclopropenone (DPC). The receptors stem from a woman aged 40 to 50 with alopecia areata. Some clones in this sample may be carry-over from other donors' samples.

This clonotype is labeled large. The chain couples TRBV6-4 to TRBJ1-1; D call uncertain. This CDR3 spans 13 amino acids. Germline V CDR1 and CDR2: MRHNA, SNTAGT. V dropped 2 bases and J dropped 4 bases, with 8 bases sitting between them. Here the CDR3 reads CASSDSLSTEAFF. DNA of the CDR3: TGTGCCAGCAGTGACAGTCTCTCCACTGAAGCTTTCTTT.

J is TRBJ2-5 and V is TRBV6-6; tentative D call: TRBD2 (5 bases). The CDR3 contains 13 residues. The germline V gene encodes CDR1 MNHNY and CDR2 SVGAGI (reference sequence). Trimming stripped 0 bases from V and 4 bases from J, with 6 bases between. The CDR3 is CASSYSRGETQYF. The CDR3 DNA reads as TGTGCCAGCAGTTACTCACGGGGAGAGACCCAGTACTTC.

This clonotype was found a few times. The V gene is TRBV6-5, the J gene TRBJ2-7; 8 bases match TRBD1. J lost 2 bases, V lost 6 bases, and 6 bases had no gene match. CDR1 and CDR2 from the germline V gene are MNHEY and SVGAGI. There are 14 residues in the CDR3. As DNA, the CDR3 is TGTGCCAGCAGCCGCGGGACAGGTCCCTACGAGCAGTACTTC. Amino acid sequence: CASSRGTGPYEQYF.

This clonotype has at least ten counts. The J gene is TRBJ2-7, the V gene TRBV7-7; D remains unclear. This CDR3 is built from 13 residues. Trimming removed 6 bases from V and 2 bases from J, with 11 bases in between. Germline values: CDR1 SSHAT, CDR2 FNYEAQ (reference sequence). The CDR3 bases are TGTGCCAGCAGATCGGACGTAACCTACGAGCAGTACTTC. Residues: CASRSDVTYEQYF.

The rearrangement uses TRBV20-1 and TRBJ1-1; the match to TRBD1 covers 12 bases. Trimming cost V 6 bases and J 4 bases; bases outside gene matches: 6. Per germline, CDR1 DFQATT and CDR2 SNEGSKA (reference sequence). The CDR3 consists of 14 residues. CDR3 DNA: TGCAGTGCCGGGGGACAGGGGGCCGGCACTGAAGCTTTCTTT. It translates to CSAGGQGAGTEAFF.

This clonotype was counted only a few times. V gene TRBV28 combines with J gene TRBJ1-1; D gene unclear. CDR1 is MDHEN, CDR2 SYDVKM, per germline. With 8 bases removed from V and 1 base from J, the gap between germline ends came to 5 bases. This CDR3 is 11 amino acids long. CDR3 sequence reads: CASEGNTEAFF. In nucleotides, the CDR3 is TGTGCCAGCGAGGGGAACACTGAAGCTTTCTTT.

Many counts were recorded for this clonotype. The chain joins TRBV28 to TRBJ1-6; 8 nucleotides align to TRBD1. CDR3 size: 15 residues. Per the germline V gene, CDR1 is MDHEN and CDR2 is SYDVKM. Trimming at V came to 2 bases and at J to 7 bases, leaving 4 bases not matched to a gene. CDR3 DNA sequence: TGTGCCAGCAGTTTAATTGGACAGGGAAATTCACCCCTCCACTTT. As protein: CASSLIGQGNSPLHF.

The chain couples TRBV24-1 to TRBJ2-3, with D maybe TRBD2 (7 bases). V was pared by 2 bases and J by 9 bases, with 17 bases between. The germline V gene has CDR1 KGHDR and CDR2 SFDVKD. The CDR3 consists of 15 residues. The CDR3 bases are TGTGCCACCAGTGATTCTTCTTCAGGGGAGGGAACGCAGTATTTT. Its protein product is CATSDSSSGEGTQYF.

This clonotype is medium-sized. The genes are TRBV6-2 or TRBV6-3 and TRBJ2-1, with D possibly TRBD1 on 5 matching bases. Germline CDR1 and CDR2: MNHEY and SVGEGT. The germline V and J ends were trimmed by 5 bases and 7 bases, with 12 bases remaining between them. This CDR3 has 13 residues. In DNA form, the CDR3 reads TGTGCCAGCAGTCAGACAGAAACGAATGAGCAGTTCTTC. As protein: CASSQTETNEQFF.

This clonotype came up many times. The DNA for the CDR3 is TGCAGCGTTGAAAAGGGGGGCACTTCGTTTGAGCAGTACTTC. It codes for CSVEKGGTSFEQYF. The rearrangement uses TRBV29-1 and TRBJ2-7; the D call may be TRBD1 or TRBD2 (6 bases each). The length of the CDR3 is 14 residues. From germline, CDR1 is SQVTM and CDR2 ANQGSEA. V lost 2 bases, J lost 7 bases, and 18 bases lay in between.

There are many counts of this clonotype. The rearrangement joins TRBV20-1 to TRBJ1-1; a weak D match, TRBD1 (5 bases). The CDR3 length is 13 residues. The V gene's germline CDR1 is DFQATT and CDR2 SNEGSKA (reference sequence). Deletions cut 3 bases from V and 4 bases from J, with 12 bases between. The CDR3 coding sequence is TGCAGTGCTAGGGACACTTTTGGCACTGAAGCTTTCTTT. It encodes CSARDTFGTEAFF.

This clonotype has ten or more counts. The genes are TRBV2 and TRBJ2-6, with no clear D. Trimming took 1 base from V and 0 from J, leaving 16 bases between them. From germline, CDR1 is SNHLY and CDR2 FYNNEI. The CDR3 is 19 amino acids. In nucleotides, the CDR3 is TGTGCCAGCAGTGAAGATGTTAGGGCCCTCAGCTCTGGGGCCAACGTCCTGACTTTC. The encoded protein is CASSEDVRALSSGANVLTF.

This clonotype was seen repeatedly, ten times or more. The V gene is TRBV13, the J gene TRBJ2-5; TRBD1 aligns across 7 bases. Germline CDR1 PRHDT, CDR2 FYEKMQ (reference sequence). The CDR3 has 14 amino acids. The trim removed 5 bases at V and 5 bases at J, leaving 8 bases unmatched. CDR3 DNA: TGTGCCAGCAGCCCCCGACAGGGCGGGGAGACCCAGTACTTC. It specifies CASSPRQGGETQYF.

This clonotype has a count of ten or more. The gene calls are TRBV11-3 and TRBJ2-3; D assignment may be TRBD1 or TRBD2 (6 bases each). Germline values: CDR1 SGHNT, CDR2 YENEEA. The CDR3 totals 15 residues. V lost 3 bases and J lost 2, with 12 bases in between. CDR3 nucleotide sequence: TGTGCCAGCAGCTTGGGAGGACAGATCACAGATACGCAGTATTTT. Translated: CASSLGGQITDTQYF.

This clonotype was counted at least ten times. This rearrangement joins TRBV4-3 to TRBJ1-3; tentatively, D is TRBD1 (6 bases). V lost 3 bases and J lost 9, with 15 bases in between. The CDR3 spans 14 residues. Germline values: CDR1 LGHNA, CDR2 YSLEER. The CDR3 region is CASSQELRTATIYF. The CDR3 coding sequence is TGCGCCAGCAGCCAGGAATTAAGGACAGCCACCATATATTTT.

This clonotype was counted at least ten times. The rearrangement joins TRBV7-8 to TRBJ2-7; D is undetermined. This CDR3 comprises 13 residues. Trimming left V 5 bases short and J 5 bases short, with 13 bases between. Germline V gene lookup returns CDR1 SGHVS and CDR2 FQNEAQ. As DNA, the CDR3 is TGTGCCAGCAGCGATCGGGTCCCCCACGAGCAGTACTTC. As protein: CASSDRVPHEQYF.

In its sample, this clonotype was seen many times. This chain connects TRBV12-5 to TRBJ2-1; 9 nucleotides line up with TRBD2. In germline, CDR1 is LGHNT, CDR2 FRNRAP. V gave up 5 bases and J gave up 0 bases; unmatched junction bases: 5. The CDR3 is 16 amino acids. The CDR3 loop reads CASGKERGASYNEQFF. In nucleotides, the CDR3 is TGTGCTAGTGGTAAAGAGCGGGGGGCCTCCTACAATGAGCAGTTCTTC.

The gene calls are TRBV11-1 and TRBJ2-7, with unresolved D. This CDR3 has 13 residues. Germline-derived CDR1 and CDR2 are SGHAT and FQDESV (reference sequence). The V and J ends lost 4 bases and 3 bases respectively, with 10 bases between them. In DNA, the CDR3 is TGTGCCAGCAGCTCGGCGCCTTACTACGAGCAGTACTTC. It codes for CASSSAPYYEQYF. Using reference TRBV11-1 and TRBJ2-7 for the parts outside the CDR3, the full variable domain is EAEVAQSPRYKITEKSQAVAFWCDPISGHATLYWYRQILGQGPELLVQFQDESVVDDSQLPKDRFSAERLKGVDSTLKIQPAELGDSAMYLCASSSAPYYEQYFGPGTRLTVT.

This clonotype was counted at least ten times. This chain connects TRBV5-4 to TRBJ2-3; D is tentatively TRBD1 or TRBD2 (6 bases each). Trimming cost V 1 base and J 3 bases, with 12 bases left between them. The CDR3 is made up of 15 amino acids. From germline, CDR1 is SGHNT and CDR2 YYREEE (reference sequence). The CDR3 sequence is CASSLLGGPTDTQYF. CDR3 in DNA: TGTGCCAGCAGCTTGTTGGGGGGCCCGACAGATACGCAGTATTTT.

V gene TRBV5-1 combines with J gene TRBJ2-7; D call uncertain. Germline loops: CDR1 SGHRS, CDR2 YFSETQ. V was trimmed by 5 bases and J by 5 bases, leaving 5 bases between them. The CDR3 is made up of 10 amino acids. DNA for the CDR3: TGCGCCAGCAGGGCCCACGAGCAGTACTTC. Protein sequence: CASRAHEQYF. Filled out from reference TRBV5-1 and TRBJ2-7, the complete variable domain reads KAGVTQTPRYLIKTRGQQVTLSCSPISGHRSVSWYQQTPGQGLQFLFEYFSETQRNKGNFPGRFSGRQFSNSRSEMNVSTLELGDSALYLCASRAHEQYFGPGTRLTVT.

This clonotype was recorded at least ten times. The chain uses TRBV4-1 and TRBJ2-7, with 11 bases that match TRBD1. Germline-derived CDR1 and CDR2 are MGHRA and YSYEKL. The J segment lost 1 base and the V segment lost 4 bases, leaving 12 bases of the junction unmatched. The CDR3 contains 18 residues. In DNA, the CDR3 is TGCGCCAGCAGCCGATGGACAGGGGGCAGAAGAATGTCCTACGAGCAGTACTTC. Translating gives CASSRWTGGRRMSYEQYF.

The chain is built from TRBV29-1 and TRBJ1-1; unclear D gene. Germline CDR1 SQVTM, CDR2 ANQGSEA. The CDR3 covers 11 residues. V was cut by 4 bases and J by 3 bases, with 6 bases left in between. CDR3 protein: CSVGWDTEAFF. The CDR3 region has the DNA TGCAGCGTTGGTTGGGACACTGAAGCTTTCTTT.

This clonotype was seen at least ten times. The chain couples TRBV7-6 to TRBJ2-7; 7 bases map to TRBD1. The germline CDR1 and CDR2 sequences are SGHVS and FNYEAQ. CDR3 size: 13 residues. With 5 bases clipped from V and 1 base from J, the junction kept 2 bases outside the gene matches. Here the CDR3 reads CASSTTGSYEQYF. The DNA of the CDR3 is TGTGCCAGCAGCACGACAGGGTCCTACGAGCAGTACTTC.

This clonotype was recorded at least ten times. The chain has TRBV7-2 and TRBJ2-2, with 10 bases matching TRBD1. The germline CDR1 and CDR2 sequences are SGHTA and FQGNSA. The CDR3 is 15 amino acids. V trimming: 3 bases; J trimming: 4 bases; junction bases outside the gene matches: 2. Here the CDR3 reads CASSLGQGSTGELFF. CDR3 sequence (DNA): TGTGCCAGCAGCTTGGGACAGGGGAGCACCGGGGAGCTGTTTTTT.